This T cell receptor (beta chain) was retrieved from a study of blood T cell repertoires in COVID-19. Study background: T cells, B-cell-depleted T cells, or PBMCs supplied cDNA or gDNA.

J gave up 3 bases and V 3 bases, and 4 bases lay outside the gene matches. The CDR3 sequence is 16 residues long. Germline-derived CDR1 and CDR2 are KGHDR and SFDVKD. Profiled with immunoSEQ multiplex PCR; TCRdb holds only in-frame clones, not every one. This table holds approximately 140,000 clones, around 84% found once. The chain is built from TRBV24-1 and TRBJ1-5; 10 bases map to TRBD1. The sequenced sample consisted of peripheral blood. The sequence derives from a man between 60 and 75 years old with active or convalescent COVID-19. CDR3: CATSDPRQGANQPQHF. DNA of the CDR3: TGTGCCACCAGTGATCCCAGACAGGGGGCCAATCAGCCCCAGCATTTT.